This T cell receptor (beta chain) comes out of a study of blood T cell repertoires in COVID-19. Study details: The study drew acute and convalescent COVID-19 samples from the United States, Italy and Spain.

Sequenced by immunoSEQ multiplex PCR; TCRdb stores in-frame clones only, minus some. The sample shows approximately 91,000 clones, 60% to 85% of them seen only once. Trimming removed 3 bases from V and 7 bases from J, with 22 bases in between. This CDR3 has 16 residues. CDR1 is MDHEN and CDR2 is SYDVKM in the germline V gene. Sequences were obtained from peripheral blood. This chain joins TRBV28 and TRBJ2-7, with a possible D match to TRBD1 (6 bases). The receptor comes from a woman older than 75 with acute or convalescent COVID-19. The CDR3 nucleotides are TGTGCCAGCAGTTTCCCCGAGGCAGGGACAATAGGGGAGCAGTACTTC. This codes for CASSFPEAGTIGEQYF.